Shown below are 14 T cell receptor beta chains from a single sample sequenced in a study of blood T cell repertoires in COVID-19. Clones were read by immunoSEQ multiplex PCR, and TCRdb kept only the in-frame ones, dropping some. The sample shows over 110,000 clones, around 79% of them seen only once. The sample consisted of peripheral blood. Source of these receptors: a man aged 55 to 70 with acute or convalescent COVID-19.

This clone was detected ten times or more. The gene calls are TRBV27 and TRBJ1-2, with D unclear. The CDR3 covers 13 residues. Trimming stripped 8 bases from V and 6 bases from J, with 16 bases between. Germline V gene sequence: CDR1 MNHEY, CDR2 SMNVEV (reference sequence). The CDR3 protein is CASRLGEGDGYTF. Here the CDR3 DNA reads TGTGCCAGCCGCCTCGGGGAGGGAGATGGCTACACCTTC.

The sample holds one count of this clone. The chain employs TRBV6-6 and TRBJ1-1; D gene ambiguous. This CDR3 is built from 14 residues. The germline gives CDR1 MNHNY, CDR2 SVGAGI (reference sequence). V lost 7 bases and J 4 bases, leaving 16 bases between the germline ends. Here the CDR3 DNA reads TGTGCCAGCAAGGAGGAGAAGGGATTCACTGAAGCTTTCTTT. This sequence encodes CASKEEKGFTEAFF.

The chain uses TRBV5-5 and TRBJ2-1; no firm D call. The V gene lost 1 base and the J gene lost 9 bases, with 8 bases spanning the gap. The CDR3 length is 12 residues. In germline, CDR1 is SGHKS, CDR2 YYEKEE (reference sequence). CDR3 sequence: CASSLKELEQFF. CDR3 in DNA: TGTGCCAGCAGCTTGAAGGAGCTTGAGCAGTTCTTC.

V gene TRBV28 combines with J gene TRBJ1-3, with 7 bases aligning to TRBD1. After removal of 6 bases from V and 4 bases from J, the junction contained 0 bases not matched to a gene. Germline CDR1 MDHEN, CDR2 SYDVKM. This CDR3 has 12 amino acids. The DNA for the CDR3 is TGTGCCAGCAGACAGGGGGGAAACACCATATATTTT. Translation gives CASRQGGNTIYF.

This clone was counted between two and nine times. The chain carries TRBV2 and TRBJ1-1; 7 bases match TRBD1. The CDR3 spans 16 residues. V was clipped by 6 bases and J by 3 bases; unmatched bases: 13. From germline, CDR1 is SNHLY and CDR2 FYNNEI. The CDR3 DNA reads TGTGCCAGCAGCTATCCTACCGACAGGGAGGACACTGAAGCTTTCTTT. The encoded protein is CASSYPTDREDTEAFF.

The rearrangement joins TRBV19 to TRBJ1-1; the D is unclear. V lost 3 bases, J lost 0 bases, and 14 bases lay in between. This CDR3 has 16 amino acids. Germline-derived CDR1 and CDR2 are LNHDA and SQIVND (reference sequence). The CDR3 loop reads CASSMLRSVMNTEAFF. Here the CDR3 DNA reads TGTGCCAGTAGTATGCTGCGGTCGGTAATGAACACTGAAGCTTTCTTT.

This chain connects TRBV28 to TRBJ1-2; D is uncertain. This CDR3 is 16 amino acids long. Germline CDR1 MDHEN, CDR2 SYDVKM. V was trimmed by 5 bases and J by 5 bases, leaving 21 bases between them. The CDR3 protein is CASSPGALTSIYGYTF. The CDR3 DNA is TGTGCCAGCAGTCCGGGAGCGCTCACCTCTATTTATGGCTACACCTTC.

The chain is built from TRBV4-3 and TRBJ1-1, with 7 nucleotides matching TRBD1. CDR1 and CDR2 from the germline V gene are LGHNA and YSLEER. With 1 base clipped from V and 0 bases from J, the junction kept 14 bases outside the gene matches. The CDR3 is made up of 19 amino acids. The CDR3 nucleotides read TGCGCCAGCAGCCAAGTTGGAAGAGGGGGCGCGGGTGTGAACACTGAAGCTTTCTTT. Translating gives CASSQVGRGGAGVNTEAFF.

This chain's CDR3 is CASSQEGAGNQPQHF. The DNA of the CDR3 is TGTGCCAGCAGCCAAGAGGGGGCTGGCAATCAGCCCCAGCATTTT. V usage is TRBV3-1 (or the pseudogene TRBV3-2) and J usage is TRBJ1-5; maybe TRBD1 (6 bases). Looked up from germline, CDR1 is LGHDT and CDR2 is YNNKEL (reference sequence). The CDR3 runs 15 residues. The ends were cut back, 0 bases at V and 2 bases at J, with 8 bases in the middle.

The CDR3 here is CASTDSTVNTEAFF. CDR3 DNA sequence: TGTGCCAGCACGGACAGCACCGTAAACACTGAAGCTTTCTTT. The chain employs TRBV6-6 and TRBJ1-1; perhaps TRBD1 as D (6 bases). CDR3 length equals 14 residues. Germline V CDR1 and CDR2: MNHNY, SVGAGI (reference sequence). Trimming stripped 7 bases from V and 2 bases from J, with 14 bases between.

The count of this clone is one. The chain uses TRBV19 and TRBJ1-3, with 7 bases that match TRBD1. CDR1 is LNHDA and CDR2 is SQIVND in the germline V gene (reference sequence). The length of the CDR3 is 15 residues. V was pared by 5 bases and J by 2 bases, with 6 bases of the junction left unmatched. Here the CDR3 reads CASSPPTGTGNTIYF. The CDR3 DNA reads TGTGCCAGTAGTCCCCCGACAGGGACTGGAAACACCATATATTTT.

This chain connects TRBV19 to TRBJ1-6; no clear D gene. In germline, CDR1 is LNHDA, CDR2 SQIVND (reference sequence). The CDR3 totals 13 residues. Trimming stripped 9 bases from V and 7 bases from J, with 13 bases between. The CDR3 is CASKIGGNSPLHF. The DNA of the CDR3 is TGTGCCAGCAAAATTGGAGGCAATTCACCCCTCCACTTT.

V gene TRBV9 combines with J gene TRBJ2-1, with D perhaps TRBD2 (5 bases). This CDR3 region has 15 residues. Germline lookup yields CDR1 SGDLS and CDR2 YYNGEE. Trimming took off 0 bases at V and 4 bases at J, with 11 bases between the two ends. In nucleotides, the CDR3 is TGTGCCAGCAGCGTAGACAGCGGAGAATACAATGAGCAGTTCTTC. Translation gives CASSVDSGEYNEQFF. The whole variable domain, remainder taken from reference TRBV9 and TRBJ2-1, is DSGVTQTPKHLITATGQRVTLRCSPRSGDLSVYWYQQSLDQGLQFLIQYYNGEERAKGNILERFSAQQFPDLHSELNLSSLELGDSALYFCASSVDSGEYNEQFFGPGTRLTVL.

In DNA, the CDR3 is TGTGCCAGCAGCCCAGGGGTATATGGCTACACCTTC. Protein: CASSPGVYGYTF. The rearrangement uses TRBV7-2 and TRBJ1-2, with a tentative D call TRBD1 (6 bases). Trimming took off 5 bases at V and 5 bases at J, with 9 bases between the two ends. CDR3 length: 12 amino acids. CDR1 and CDR2 from the germline V gene are SGHTA and FQGNSA.